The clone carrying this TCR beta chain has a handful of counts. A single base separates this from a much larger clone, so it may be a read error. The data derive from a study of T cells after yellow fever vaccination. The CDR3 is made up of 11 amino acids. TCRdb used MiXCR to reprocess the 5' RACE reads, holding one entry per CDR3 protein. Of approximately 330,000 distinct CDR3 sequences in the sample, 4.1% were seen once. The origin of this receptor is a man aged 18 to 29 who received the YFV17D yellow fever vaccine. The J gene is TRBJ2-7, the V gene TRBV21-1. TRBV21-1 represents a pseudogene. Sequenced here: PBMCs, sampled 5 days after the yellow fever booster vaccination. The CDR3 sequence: CASSIGHEQYV. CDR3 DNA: TGTGCCAGCAGCATAGGGCACGAGCAGTACGTC.